Below are 21 T cell receptor beta chains sequenced from a single sample in a study of T cell responses to AZD1222 COVID-19 vaccine. The protocol was immunoSEQ multiplex PCR, while the TCRdb copy is restricted to in-frame clones and leaves out a portion. The repertoire holds approximately 56,000 clones, with over 75% as singletons. This specimen was peripheral blood, taken on day 0 of AZD1222 vaccination. These receptors originate from an adult in good health.

This clone was seen a single time. Since no conserved phenylalanine or tryptophan closes the CDR3, a read error is the likely cause. Because the CDR3's place on the DNA is in doubt, the DNA is left out and the CDR3 is given as listed by TCRdb. The J gene is TRBJ2-3, the V gene TRBV11-2; whether TRBD2, the table's D call, matches the DNA was not checked. From germline, CDR1 is SGHAT and CDR2 FQNNGV. The CDR3 length equals 13 residues, ends included. CDR3 region: CASSLASSGGGPD.

The chain links TRBV18 to TRBJ1-5, with 7 bases identical to TRBD1. J gave up 2 bases and V 5 bases, and 0 bases lay outside the gene matches. Germline V CDR1 and CDR2: KGHSH, LQKENI. The CDR3 contains 13 residues. CDR3 sequence: CASSGTGNQPQHF. DNA of the CDR3: TGTGCCAGCTCAGGGACAGGCAATCAGCCCCAGCATTTT.

The chain uses TRBV27 and TRBJ1-6; the D is unclear. In germline, CDR1 is MNHEY, CDR2 SMNVEV (reference sequence). V shed 6 bases and J shed 0 bases, with 6 bases lying between them. CDR3 length equals 14 residues. The CDR3 coding sequence is TGTGCCAGCAGGGGAAGCTCCTATAATTCACCCCTCCACTTT. Its translation: CASRGSSYNSPLHF.

The chain has TRBV19 and TRBJ2-7; D is perhaps TRBD2 (5 bases). Germline V lookup: CDR1 LNHDA, CDR2 SQIVND (reference sequence). There are 14 residues in the CDR3. Deletions cut 5 bases from V and 1 base from J, with 12 bases between. The CDR3 bases are TGTGCCAGTAGTGCCGCGTCGGGGTCCTACGAGCAGTACTTC. Amino acids: CASSAASGSYEQYF.

This chain joins TRBV28 and TRBJ1-3; D ambiguous. Trimming took 6 bases from V and 5 from J, leaving 14 bases between them. Germline V CDR1 and CDR2: MDHEN, SYDVKM. The length of the CDR3 is 14 residues. CDR3 DNA sequence: TGTGCCAGCAGGGCCAATATGTATCGAAACACCATATATTTT. It translates to CASRANMYRNTIYF. Based on the CDR3 plus reference TRBV28 and TRBJ1-3, the full variable domain is DVKVTQSSRYLVKRTGEKVFLECVQDMDHENMFWYRQDPGLGLRLIYFSYDVKMKEKGDIPEGYSVSREKKERFSLILESASTNQTSMYLCASRANMYRNTIYFGEGSWLTVV.

This chain joins TRBV20-1 and TRBJ2-1; the D is unclear. The CDR3 is made up of 14 amino acids. Germline V gives CDR1 DFQATT, CDR2 SNEGSKA (reference sequence). The V gene lost 3 bases and the J gene lost 0 bases, with 9 bases spanning the gap. The CDR3 reads CSASKSVSYNEQFF. The CDR3 region has the DNA TGCAGTGCTAGTAAGTCTGTCTCCTACAATGAGCAGTTCTTC.

CDR3 loop: CASSENLGAGGTDTQYF. CDR3 sequence (DNA): TGTGCCAGCAGCGAAAACCTCGGGGCAGGGGGCACAGATACGCAGTATTTT. The V call is TRBV13, the J call TRBJ2-3, with D tentatively TRBD1 (6 bases). The CDR3 runs 17 residues. Per germline, CDR1 PRHDT and CDR2 FYEKMQ (reference sequence). Trimming stripped 5 bases from V and 1 base from J, with 19 bases between.

V gene TRBV5-6 combines with J gene TRBJ2-3, with TRBD2 identical over 13 bases. The trim removed 1 base at V and 3 bases at J, leaving 5 bases unmatched. The CDR3 has 17 amino acids. Per the germline V gene, CDR1 is SGHDT and CDR2 is YYEEEE. The DNA of the CDR3 is TGTGCCAGCAGCTTGCCCGGGACTAGCGGGGCAACAGATACGCAGTATTTT. Translating gives CASSLPGTSGATDTQYF.

The chain couples TRBV23-1 to TRBJ2-7; the D is unclear. TRBV23-1 is assigned to the ORF class and has an uncertain function. The CDR3 runs to 12 residues. V lost 4 bases and J 2 bases, leaving 6 bases between the germline ends. The DNA of the CDR3 is TGCGCCAGCAGTCGTATAACCTACGAGCAGTACTTC. This sequence encodes CASSRITYEQYF.

V usage is TRBV5-5 and J usage is TRBJ1-5; D not resolved. The CDR3 consists of 13 residues. CDR1 is SGHKS and CDR2 is YYEKEE in the germline V gene (reference sequence). V lost 4 bases and J 4 bases, leaving 9 bases between the germline ends. The CDR3 here is CASSRVDNQPQHF. The CDR3 DNA is TGTGCCAGCAGCCGGGTGGATAATCAGCCCCAGCATTTT.

This chain uses TRBV30 with TRBJ2-5; 10 bases are a match to TRBD1. After removal of 3 bases from V and 2 bases from J, the junction contained 9 bases not matched to a gene. CDR1 is GTSNPN, CDR2 SVGIG, per germline (reference sequence). The CDR3 covers 16 residues. The DNA of the CDR3 is TGTGCCTGGAGCAATCTAGGGACAGGGGTACAAGAGACCCAGTACTTC. Residues: CAWSNLGTGVQETQYF.

The chain combines TRBV9 with TRBJ2-1, with TRBD2 matching over 12 bases. The germline V gene encodes CDR1 SGDLS and CDR2 YYNGEE. V dropped 3 bases and J dropped 0; count of bases not matched to a gene: 7. This CDR3 contains 18 residues. The CDR3 spells CASSDGLAGGSSYNEQFF. CDR3 sequence (DNA): TGTGCCAGCAGCGATGGGCTAGCGGGGGGGAGCTCCTACAATGAGCAGTTCTTC.

This clone was counted a few times. The gene calls are TRBV15 and TRBJ1-1; D is perhaps TRBD1 (6 bases). Germline CDR1 is LNHNV and CDR2 is YYDKDF (reference sequence). V was trimmed by 2 bases and J by 1 base, leaving 14 bases between them. The CDR3 covers 16 residues. DNA of the CDR3: TGTGCCACCAGCAGAAAACGGGGGGCGCCGAACACTGAAGCTTTCTTT. Its protein product is CATSRKRGAPNTEAFF.

V and J are TRBV7-3 and TRBJ2-2; D is undetermined. Germline loops: CDR1 SGHTA, CDR2 FQGTGA. The CDR3 runs to 16 residues. V lost 1 base and J 1 base, leaving 10 bases between the germline ends. CDR3 nucleotides: TGTGCCAGCAGCTTAAAAGAACATAGGAACACCGGGGAGCTGTTTTTT. As protein: CASSLKEHRNTGELFF. The variable domain in full, completed from reference TRBV7-3 and TRBJ2-2, reads GAGVSQTPSNKVTEKGKYVELRCDPISGHTALYWYRQSLGQGPEFLIYFQGTGAADDSGLPNDRFFAVRPEGSVSTLKIQRTERGDSAVYLCASSLKEHRNTGELFFGEGSRLTVL.

The chain employs TRBV19 and TRBJ2-5, with a possible D match to TRBD1 (6 bases). This CDR3 is 14 amino acids long. Trimming took 4 bases from V and 4 from J, leaving 13 bases between them. From germline, CDR1 is LNHDA and CDR2 SQIVND (reference sequence). CDR3 DNA: TGTGCCAGTAGTACCCACAGGGCCGGAGAGACCCAGTACTTC. Protein product: CASSTHRAGETQYF.

The chain employs TRBV7-9 and TRBJ2-5; TRBD2 matches at 9 bases. This CDR3 spans 17 amino acids. Germline loops: CDR1 SEHNR, CDR2 FQNEAQ (reference sequence). With 5 bases clipped from V and 5 bases from J, the junction kept 15 bases outside the gene matches. For the CDR3, the DNA is TGTGCCAGCAGCAGGGAAGCTTGGGGGACTAGCCTCGAGACCCAGTACTTC. It specifies CASSREAWGTSLETQYF.

This chain links TRBV28 with TRBJ1-5, with a possible D match to TRBD1 (5 bases). V was shortened by 8 bases and J by 2 bases, with 13 bases between the two germline ends. Per germline, CDR1 MDHEN and CDR2 SYDVKM. CDR3 length: 14 amino acids. CDR3 sequence reads: CASRGESGNQPQHF. The CDR3 DNA is TGTGCCAGCCGGGGGGAGTCGGGCAATCAGCCCCAGCATTTT.

V is TRBV27 and J is TRBJ2-7; TRBD2 matches at 12 bases. CDR1 and CDR2 from the germline V gene are MNHEY and SMNVEV (reference sequence). V lost 5 bases and J lost 1; bases outside the gene matches: 6. The CDR3 loop spans 16 amino acids. CDR3 residues: CASSTQLAGGSYEQYF. CDR3 bases: TGTGCCAGCAGTACCCAACTAGCGGGGGGTTCCTACGAGCAGTACTTC.

The chain links TRBV7-9 to TRBJ1-3; D is undetermined. The CDR3 runs 13 residues. Germline lookup yields CDR1 SEHNR and CDR2 FQNEAQ (reference sequence). The germline V and J ends were trimmed by 3 bases and 4 bases, with 7 bases remaining between them. The CDR3 DNA sequence: TGTGCCAGCAGCTTGGACGGGGGAAACACCATATATTTT. Its protein is CASSLDGGNTIYF.

The genes are TRBV6-5 and TRBJ2-7; possibly TRBD2 for D (7 bases). Germline V gene sequence: CDR1 MNHEY, CDR2 SVGAGI. V was pared by 5 bases and J by 6 bases, with 14 bases between. The CDR3 is 13 residues long. CDR3 nucleotides: TGTGCCAGCAGTCGGCCGGGGGGCCGCGAGCAGTACTTC. Residues: CASSRPGGREQYF.

V is TRBV30 and J is TRBJ2-6; D not certain. Germline CDR1 is GTSNPN and CDR2 is SVGIG (reference sequence). The CDR3 runs 16 residues. The ends were cut back, 7 bases at V and 0 bases at J, with 16 bases in the middle. The CDR3 DNA reads as TGTGCCTACAACCCGGGCAGGCACTCTGGGGCCAACGTCCTGACTTTC. Amino acid sequence: CAYNPGRHSGANVLTF.